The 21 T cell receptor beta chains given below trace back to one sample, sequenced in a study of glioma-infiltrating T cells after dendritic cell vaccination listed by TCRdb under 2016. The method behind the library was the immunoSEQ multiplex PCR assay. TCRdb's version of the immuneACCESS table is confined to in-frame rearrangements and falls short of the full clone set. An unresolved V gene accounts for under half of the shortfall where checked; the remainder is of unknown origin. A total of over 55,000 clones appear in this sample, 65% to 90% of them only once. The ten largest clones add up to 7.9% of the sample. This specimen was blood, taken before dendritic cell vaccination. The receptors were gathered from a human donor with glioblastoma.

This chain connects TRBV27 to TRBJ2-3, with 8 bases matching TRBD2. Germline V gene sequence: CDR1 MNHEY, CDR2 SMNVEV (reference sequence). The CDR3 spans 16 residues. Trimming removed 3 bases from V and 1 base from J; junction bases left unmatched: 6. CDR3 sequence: CASSFGLARRTDTQYF. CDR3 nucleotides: TGTGCCAGCAGTTTTGGACTAGCACGTCGCACAGATACGCAGTATTTT.

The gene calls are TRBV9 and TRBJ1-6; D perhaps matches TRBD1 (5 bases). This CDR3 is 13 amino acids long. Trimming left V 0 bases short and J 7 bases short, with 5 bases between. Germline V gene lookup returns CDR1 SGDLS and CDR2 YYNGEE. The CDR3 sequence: CASSVEGNSPLHF. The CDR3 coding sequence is TGTGCCAGCAGCGTAGAGGGGAATTCACCCCTCCACTTT.

CDR3 residues: CATDITGQGINTEAFF. CDR3 in DNA: TGTGCCACCGACATAACGGGTCAGGGGATAAACACTGAAGCTTTCTTT. The chain is built from TRBV5-5 and TRBJ1-1; D possibly corresponds to TRBD1 (6 bases). Germline CDR1 and CDR2: SGHKS and YYEKEE (reference sequence). Trimming took off 9 bases at V and 2 bases at J, with 23 bases between the two ends. The CDR3 spans 16 residues.

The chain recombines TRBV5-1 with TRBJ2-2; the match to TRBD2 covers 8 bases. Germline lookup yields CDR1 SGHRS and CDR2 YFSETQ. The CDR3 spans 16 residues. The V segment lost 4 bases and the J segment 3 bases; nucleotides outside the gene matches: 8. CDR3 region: CASSLGLAYDTGELFF. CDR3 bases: TGCGCCAGCAGCCTAGGACTAGCCTACGACACCGGGGAGCTGTTTTTT.

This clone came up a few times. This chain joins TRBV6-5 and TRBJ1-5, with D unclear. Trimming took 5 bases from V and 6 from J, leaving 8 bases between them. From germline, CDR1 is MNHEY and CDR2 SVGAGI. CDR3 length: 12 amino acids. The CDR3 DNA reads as TGTGCCAGCAGTGAGGGAACTCAGCCCCAGCATTTT. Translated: CASSEGTQPQHF.

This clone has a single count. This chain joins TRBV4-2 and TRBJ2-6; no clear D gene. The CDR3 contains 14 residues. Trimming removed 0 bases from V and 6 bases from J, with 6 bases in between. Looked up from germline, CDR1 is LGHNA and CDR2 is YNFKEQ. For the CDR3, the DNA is TGTGCCAGCAGCCAAGATCCCCAGGCCAACGTCCTGACTTTC. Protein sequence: CASSQDPQANVLTF.

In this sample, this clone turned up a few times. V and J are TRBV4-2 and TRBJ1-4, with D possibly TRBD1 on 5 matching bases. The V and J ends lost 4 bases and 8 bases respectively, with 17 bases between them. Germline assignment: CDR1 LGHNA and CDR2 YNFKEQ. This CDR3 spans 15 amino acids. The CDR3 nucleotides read TGTGCCAGCAGCCGAAAGGGGTCGGGGGTGGAAAAACTGTTTTTT. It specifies CASSRKGSGVEKLFF.

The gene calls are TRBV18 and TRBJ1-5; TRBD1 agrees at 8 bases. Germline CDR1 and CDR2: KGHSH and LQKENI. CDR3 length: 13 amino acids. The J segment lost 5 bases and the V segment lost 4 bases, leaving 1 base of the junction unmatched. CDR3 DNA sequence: TGTGCCAGCTCACAGACAGGGGATCAGCCCCAGCATTTT. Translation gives CASSQTGDQPQHF.

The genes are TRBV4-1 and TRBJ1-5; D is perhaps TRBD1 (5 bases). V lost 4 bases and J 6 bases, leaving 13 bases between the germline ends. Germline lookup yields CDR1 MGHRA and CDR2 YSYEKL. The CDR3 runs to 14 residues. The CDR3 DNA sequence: TGCGCCAGCAGCCTCGCGGGGGGTAGTCAGCCCCAGCATTTT. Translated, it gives CASSLAGGSQPQHF.

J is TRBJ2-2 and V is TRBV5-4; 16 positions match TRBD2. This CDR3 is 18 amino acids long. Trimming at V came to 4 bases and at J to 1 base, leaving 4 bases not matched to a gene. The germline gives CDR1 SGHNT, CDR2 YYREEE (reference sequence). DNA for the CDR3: TGTGCCAGCAGCCCGGGACTAGCGGGGGGGCAGAACACCGGGGAGCTGTTTTTT. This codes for CASSPGLAGGQNTGELFF. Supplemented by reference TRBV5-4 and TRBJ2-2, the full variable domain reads ETGVTQSPTHLIKTRGQQVTLRCSSQSGHNTVSWYQQALGQGPQFIFQYYREEENGRGNFPPRFSGLQFPNYSSELNVNALELDDSALYLCASSPGLAGGQNTGELFFGEGSRLTVL.

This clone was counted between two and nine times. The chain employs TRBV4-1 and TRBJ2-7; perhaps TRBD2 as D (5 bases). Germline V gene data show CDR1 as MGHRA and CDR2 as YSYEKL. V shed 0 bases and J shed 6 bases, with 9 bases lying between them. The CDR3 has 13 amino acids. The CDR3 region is CASSQDRRSEQYF. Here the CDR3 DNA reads TGCGCCAGCAGCCAAGATAGGAGGAGCGAGCAGTACTTC.

The DNA for the CDR3 is TGTGCCACCCGAACCGGGGTGAATTCACCCCTCCACTTT. Translating gives CATRTGVNSPLHF. J is TRBJ1-6 and V is TRBV18, with D hard to call. Germline lookup yields CDR1 KGHSH and CDR2 LQKENI. The CDR3 totals 13 residues. The V end lost 10 bases, the J end lost 7 bases, and 14 bases lay between the germline ends.

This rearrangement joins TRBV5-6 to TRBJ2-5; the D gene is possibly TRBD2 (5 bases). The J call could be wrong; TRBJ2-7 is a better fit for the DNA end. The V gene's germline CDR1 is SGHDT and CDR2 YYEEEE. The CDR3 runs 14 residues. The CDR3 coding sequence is TGTGCCAGCACCCTTCTCGGGAATAACTACGAGCAGTACTTC. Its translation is CASTLLGNNYEQYF.

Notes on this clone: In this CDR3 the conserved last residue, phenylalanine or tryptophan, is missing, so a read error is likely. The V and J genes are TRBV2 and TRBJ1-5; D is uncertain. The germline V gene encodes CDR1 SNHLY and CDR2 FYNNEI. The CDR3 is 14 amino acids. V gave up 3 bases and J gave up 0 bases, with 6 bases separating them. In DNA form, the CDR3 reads TGTGCCAGCAGTGACGGATATAGCAATCAGCCCCAGCATTGT. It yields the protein CASSDGYSNQPQHC.

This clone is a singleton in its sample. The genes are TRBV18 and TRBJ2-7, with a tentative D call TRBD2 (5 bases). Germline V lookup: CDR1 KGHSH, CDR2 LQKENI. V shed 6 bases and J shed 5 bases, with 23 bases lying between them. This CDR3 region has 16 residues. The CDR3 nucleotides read TGTGCCAGCTCCCCAAGAGCGGCAGGCGGGTTGGACGAGCAGTACTTC. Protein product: CASSPRAAGGLDEQYF.

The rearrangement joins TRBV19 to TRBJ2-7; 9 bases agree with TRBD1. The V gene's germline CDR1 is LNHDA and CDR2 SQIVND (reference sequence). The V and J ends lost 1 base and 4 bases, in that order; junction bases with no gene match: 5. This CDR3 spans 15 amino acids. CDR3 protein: CASSIVGTGLYEQYF. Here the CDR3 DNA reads TGTGCCAGTAGTATAGTCGGGACAGGGTTATACGAGCAGTACTTC.

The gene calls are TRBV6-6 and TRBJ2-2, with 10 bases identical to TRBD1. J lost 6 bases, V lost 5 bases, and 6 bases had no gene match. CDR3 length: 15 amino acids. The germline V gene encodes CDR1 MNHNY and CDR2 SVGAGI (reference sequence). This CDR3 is CASSNRQGAAGELFF. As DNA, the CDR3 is TGTGCCAGCAGTAATAGACAGGGGGCGGCCGGGGAGCTGTTTTTT.

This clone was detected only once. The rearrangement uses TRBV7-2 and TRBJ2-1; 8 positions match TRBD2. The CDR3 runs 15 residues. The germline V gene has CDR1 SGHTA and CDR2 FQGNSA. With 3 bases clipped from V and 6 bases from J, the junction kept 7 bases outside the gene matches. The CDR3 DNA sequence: TGTGCCAGCAGCTTCGTCGCGGGGGGAATCAATGAGCAGTTCTTC. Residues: CASSFVAGGINEQFF.

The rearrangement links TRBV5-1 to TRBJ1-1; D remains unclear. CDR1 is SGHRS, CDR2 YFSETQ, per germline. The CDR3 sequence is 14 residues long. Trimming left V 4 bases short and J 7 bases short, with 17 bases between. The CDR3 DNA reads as TGCGCCAGCAGCCTCCAGGTCAGGTCTGATGAAGCTTTCTTT. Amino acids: CASSLQVRSDEAFF.

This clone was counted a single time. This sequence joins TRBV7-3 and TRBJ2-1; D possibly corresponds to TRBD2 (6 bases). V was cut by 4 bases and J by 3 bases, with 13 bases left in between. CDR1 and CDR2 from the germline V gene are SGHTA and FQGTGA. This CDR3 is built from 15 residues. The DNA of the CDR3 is TGTGCCAGCAGCTCGGGACTCCCTGACTACAATGAGCAGTTCTTC. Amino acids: CASSSGLPDYNEQFF.

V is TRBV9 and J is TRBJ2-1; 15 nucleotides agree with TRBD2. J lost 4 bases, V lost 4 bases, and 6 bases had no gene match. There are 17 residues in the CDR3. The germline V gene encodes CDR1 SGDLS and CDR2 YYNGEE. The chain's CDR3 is CASSPRTSGGGYNEQFF. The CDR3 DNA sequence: TGTGCCAGCAGCCCCAGGACTAGCGGGGGGGGTTACAATGAGCAGTTCTTC.